The 20 T cell receptor beta chains below come from one sample, sequenced in a study of blood T cell repertoires in COVID-19. Sequencing used immunoSEQ multiplex PCR; TCRdb keeps in-frame clones, though not all of them. The sample carries 95,000 or so clones, roughly 80% recorded once. The sequenced sample was peripheral blood. These receptor sequences come from a man older than 75 with active or convalescent COVID-19.

This chain joins TRBV19 and TRBJ2-1; 12 bases align to TRBD2. There are 17 residues in the CDR3. V was clipped by 5 bases and J by 0 bases; unmatched bases: 5. Germline CDR1 is LNHDA and CDR2 is SQIVND (reference sequence). The DNA for the CDR3 is TGTGCCAGTAGTCGACTAGCGGGGGCTAGCTCCTACAATGAGCAGTTCTTC. It encodes CASSRLAGASSYNEQFF.

The V and J genes are TRBV28 and TRBJ1-1; possible D gene TRBD1, 5 bases. CDR3 length equals 15 residues. Germline V gene sequence: CDR1 MDHEN, CDR2 SYDVKM. Deletions cut 6 bases from V and 1 base from J, with 15 bases between. The CDR3 region is CASRSQGNWNTEAFF. The CDR3 DNA reads TGTGCCAGCAGATCTCAGGGTAACTGGAACACTGAAGCTTTCTTT.

The chain employs TRBV9 and TRBJ2-1; D is uncertain. CDR3 length: 16 residues. V dropped 0 bases and J dropped 0 bases, with 10 bases sitting between them. Looked up from germline, CDR1 is SGDLS and CDR2 is YYNGEE. CDR3 sequence reads: CASSVGHQSSYNEQFF. In nucleotides, the CDR3 is TGTGCCAGCAGCGTAGGACACCAGAGCTCCTACAATGAGCAGTTCTTC.

This clone appeared a few times. The V call is TRBV2, the J call TRBJ1-2; 8 bases map to TRBD1. V lost 6 bases, J lost 5 bases, and 11 bases stayed unmatched. Germline V gene data show CDR1 as SNHLY and CDR2 as FYNNEI. CDR3 length: 15 amino acids. CDR3 bases: TGTGCCAGCAGCCCTATACAGGGGGTGGGGTATGGCTACACCTTC. Its protein is CASSPIQGVGYGYTF. The full variable domain, completed using reference TRBV2 and TRBJ1-2, is EPEVTQTPSHQVTQMGQEVILRCVPISNHLYFYWYRQILGQKVEFLVSFYNNEISEKSEIFDDQFSVERPDGSNFTLKIRSTKLEDSAMYFCASSPIQGVGYGYTFGSGTRLTVV.

V is TRBV18 and J is TRBJ2-7, with D perhaps TRBD1 (6 bases). Germline V gene lookup returns CDR1 KGHSH and CDR2 LQKENI. This CDR3 comprises 15 residues. Trimming removed 1 base at V and 0 bases at J, with 10 bases between. CDR3: CASSPRQGSSYEQYF. CDR3 coding DNA: TGTGCCAGCTCACCACGGCAGGGGTCCTCCTACGAGCAGTACTTC.

The chain combines TRBV7-6 with TRBJ1-4; weak D call: TRBD1 (6 bases). Germline CDR1 reads SGHVS; CDR2 reads FNYEAQ. The V gene lost 5 bases and the J gene lost 0 bases, with 19 bases spanning the gap. The CDR3 runs 18 residues. As DNA, the CDR3 is TGTGCCAGCAGCACCCGTGCGGGGGGGCTTGCAACTAATGAAAAACTGTTTTTT. It is translated as CASSTRAGGLATNEKLFF.

This clone was detected only a few times. The V and J genes are TRBV6-4 and TRBJ2-1; 9 bases align to TRBD2. The CDR3 totals 16 residues. Germline CDR1 is MRHNA and CDR2 is SNTAGT. The trim removed 3 bases at V and 2 bases at J, leaving 5 bases unmatched. CDR3 residues: CASSDGGGAPYNEQFF. The CDR3 coding sequence is TGTGCCAGCAGTGATGGCGGGGGGGCCCCCTACAATGAGCAGTTCTTC.

The V call is TRBV6-5, the J call TRBJ2-7; 12 bases map to TRBD1. CDR1 and CDR2 (germline): MNHEY, SVGAGI. The trim removed 0 bases at V and 5 bases at J, leaving 2 bases unmatched. The CDR3 has 15 amino acids. CDR3 amino acids: CASSYSGTGGNEQYF. The CDR3 region has the DNA TGTGCCAGCAGTTACTCGGGGACAGGGGGCAACGAGCAGTACTTC.

The gene calls are TRBV28 and TRBJ2-7, with 7 bases that match TRBD2. Per the germline V gene, CDR1 is MDHEN and CDR2 is SYDVKM. This CDR3 is built from 14 residues. V trimming: 8 bases; J trimming: 2 bases; junction bases outside the gene matches: 9. The CDR3: CASSTPGGPYEQYF. In DNA, the CDR3 is TGTGCCAGCTCTACTCCGGGGGGACCCTACGAGCAGTACTTC.

The chain uses TRBV4-3 and TRBJ1-2; no definite D call. Germline values: CDR1 LGHNA, CDR2 YSLEER. There are 14 residues in the CDR3. Trimming stripped 0 bases from V and 6 bases from J, with 11 bases between. CDR3 sequence reads: CASSQEARPDGYTF. The CDR3 region has the DNA TGCGCCAGCAGCCAAGAGGCCAGGCCCGATGGCTACACCTTC.

This clone was recorded only once. The chain has TRBV5-1 and TRBJ2-7; 7 bases fit TRBD2. The junction had 11 bases not matched to a gene; V was cut back by 3 bases and J by 2 bases. CDR1 and CDR2 from the germline V gene are SGHRS and YFSETQ. This CDR3 is 16 amino acids long. CDR3 bases: TGCGCCAGCAGCTCCTCTGGACTAGGAAGGACCTACGAGCAGTACTTC. Its protein is CASSSSGLGRTYEQYF.

This clone was recorded only once. J is TRBJ2-2 and V is TRBV12-3 or TRBV12-4, with D unclear. V shed 6 bases and J shed 7 bases, with 3 bases lying between them. The CDR3 length is 10 residues. CDR3: CASRSGELFF. In DNA, the CDR3 is TGTGCCAGCAGGAGCGGGGAGCTGTTTTTT.

V and J are TRBV11-2 and TRBJ1-6; 7 nucleotides line up with TRBD1. Germline CDR1 is SGHAT and CDR2 is FQNNGV. V lost 5 bases, J lost 6 bases, and 10 bases stayed unmatched. The CDR3 extends over 16 amino acids. The CDR3 DNA follows: TGTGCCAGCAGCCTCCTTCTACAGGGGTCTAATTCACCCCTCCACTTT. As protein: CASSLLLQGSNSPLHF.

The chain combines TRBV7-2 with TRBJ2-7; D is perhaps TRBD2 (6 bases). Germline V gene lookup returns CDR1 SGHTA and CDR2 FQGNSA. This CDR3 comprises 16 residues. Trimming shortened V by 5 bases and J by 0 bases, and 17 bases separated the two germline ends. Here the CDR3 DNA reads TGTGCCAGCAGCCTTATAGCGGCGATGAGCTCCTACGAGCAGTACTTC. It codes for CASSLIAAMSSYEQYF.

This clone has more than one count but fewer than ten. The chain joins TRBV6-6 to TRBJ2-6, with 12 bases matching TRBD1. This CDR3 comprises 17 residues. J gave up 4 bases and V 5 bases, and 6 bases lay outside the gene matches. Germline V gene lookup returns CDR1 MNHNY and CDR2 SVGAGI (reference sequence). CDR3 nucleotides: TGTGCCAGCAGTCCCGGGGACAGGGGGCGCGGGGCCAACGTCCTGACTTTC. This translates into CASSPGDRGRGANVLTF.

The rearrangement uses TRBV2 and TRBJ1-1; D remains unclear. From germline, CDR1 is SNHLY and CDR2 FYNNEI. The CDR3 contains 15 residues. Trimming left V 4 bases short and J 1 base short, with 13 bases between. This CDR3 reads CASSVFGRQNTEAFF. The CDR3 DNA sequence: TGTGCCAGCAGTGTCTTCGGCAGACAGAACACTGAAGCTTTCTTT. The full variable domain, its missing parts supplied by reference TRBV2 and TRBJ1-1, is EPEVTQTPSHQVTQMGQEVILRCVPISNHLYFYWYRQILGQKVEFLVSFYNNEISEKSEIFDDQFSVERPDGSNFTLKIRSTKLEDSAMYFCASSVFGRQNTEAFFGQGTRLTVV.

The V gene is TRBV6-2 or TRBV6-3, the J gene TRBJ1-1; TRBD1 matches 7 bases. From germline, CDR1 is MNHEY and CDR2 SVGEGT. The CDR3 length is 12 residues. With V trimmed by 6 bases and J by 4 bases, 2 bases remained unmatched. CDR3 nucleotides: TGTGCCAGCAGCAGGGGGTTCACTGAAGCTTTCTTT. Protein: CASSRGFTEAFF.

The V call is TRBV6-1, the J call TRBJ1-3, with D perhaps matching TRBD1 (6 bases). Trimming shortened V by 5 bases and J by 2 bases, and 13 bases separated the two germline ends. This CDR3 contains 15 residues. In germline, CDR1 is MNHNS, CDR2 SASEGT. The CDR3 DNA reads TGTGCCAGCAGTTTGGCGGGGGCCCCTGGAAACACCATATATTTT. Translation gives CASSLAGAPGNTIYF.

V and J are TRBV28 and TRBJ1-2, with a possible D match to TRBD1 (5 bases). CDR1 is MDHEN and CDR2 is SYDVKM in the germline V gene. V lost 10 bases, J lost 8 bases, and 26 bases lay in between. CDR3 length equals 15 residues. In DNA, the CDR3 is TGTGCCACCCCCGGGGGGGGGAGTCGAGACGGGGGCTACACCTTC. It is translated as CATPGGGSRDGGYTF.

This chain uses TRBV15 with TRBJ2-1, with 8 positions matching TRBD1. Germline CDR1 reads LNHNV; CDR2 reads YYDKDF (reference sequence). V gave up 7 bases and J gave up 8 bases; unmatched junction bases: 13. This CDR3 has 15 residues. Here the CDR3 DNA reads TGTGCCACCAACCGACAGAGGACAGGGCGAGATGAGCAGTTCTTC. Protein product: CATNRQRTGRDEQFF. The full variable domain, completed using reference TRBV15 and TRBJ2-1, is DAMVIQNPRYQVTQFGKPVTLSCSQTLNHNVMYWYQQKSSQAPKLLFHYYDKDFNNEADTPDNFQSRRPNTSFCFLDIRSPGLGDTAMYLCATNRQRTGRDEQFFGPGTRLTVL.